This T cell receptor beta chain was recorded in a study of blood T cell repertoires in COVID-19. Overall study: Samples of COVID-19 (acute and convalescent) were obtained from the United States, Italy and Spain. Sample material is recorded as cDNA or gDNA derived from T cells, B-cell-depleted T cells, or PBMCs.

Study processing details: How many nucleated cells were present was estimated from reference gene primer amplification. Some clones are missing from TCRdb's copy, which holds only in-frame ones; the method was immunoSEQ multiplex PCR. That table gives V, J and clone size, and the DNA gave D and trimming. The table lists about 260,000 clones, approximately 80% of them singletons, with 1.5% to 2% in the top ten. The sequence was obtained from an elderly woman with acute or convalescent COVID-19. Material: peripheral blood.

The CDR3 DNA reads TGCGCCAGCAGCTCCATTCCGGGACAGGGTCGCCACAAGACCCACAATGAGCAGTTCTTC. Encoded protein: CASSSIPGQGRHKTHNEQFF. This rearrangement joins TRBV5-1 to TRBJ2-1, with 9 bases fitting TRBD1. Germline CDR1 reads SGHRS; CDR2 reads YFSETQ. The CDR3 extends over 20 amino acids. J was trimmed by 5 bases and V by 3 bases; bases with no gene match: 21.